This TCR beta chain originates from a study of neurological immune-mediated disorders. TCRdb independently ran MiXCR on the 5' RACE reads; one entry per CDR3 protein. This sample has tens of thousands of distinct CDR3 sequences, with approximately 17% found just once. This clonotype has a count of ten or more. This CDR3 spans 14 amino acids. Germline CDR1 reads SSHAT; CDR2 reads FNYEAQ (reference sequence). V dropped 5 bases and J dropped 2 bases, with 12 bases sitting between them. This chain connects TRBV7-7 to TRBJ2-5; D gene unclear. The clonotype was recovered from a woman in her forties in good health. The sequencing sample was made of PBMCs. As DNA, the CDR3 is TGTGCCAGCAGCCCTCCCGGACCACAAGAGACCCAGTACTTC. It encodes CASSPPGPQETQYF.